This T cell receptor (beta chain) was recorded in a study of T cell responses to AZD1222 COVID-19 vaccine. The table came from immunoSEQ multiplex PCR; TCRdb's copy has only in-frame clones and leaves some out. The repertoire holds 130,000 or so clones, with 80% to 90% as singletons. The CDR3 contains 11 residues. V lost 5 bases, J lost 13 bases, and 13 bases lay in between. The TCR originated in an adult in good health. The sequenced sample was peripheral blood, obtained on day 0 of MenACWY control vaccination. The chain links TRBV12-3 or TRBV12-4 to TRBJ2-3; D not certain. The chain's CDR3 is CASSLSPIKYF. The CDR3 bases are TGTGCCAGCAGTCTTAGTCCGATTAAGTATTTT.